One sample yielded the 7 T cell receptor beta chains listed below, sequenced in a study of neoadjuvant anti-PD-1 for oral cavity cancer. Libraries were prepared by immunoSEQ multiplex PCR; TCRdb keeps only in-frame clonotypes and omits some of them. Of more than 7,500 clones in the sample, 64% were seen once. Time point here: after neoadjuvant nivolumab, at surgical resection. The source material was PBMCs, sampled after nivolumab (anti-PD-1) treatment. Source of these receptors: a person between 40 and 80 years old with oral cavity squamous cell carcinoma.

This clone has just a few counts. The chain is built from TRBV19 and TRBJ1-4, with a weak D call TRBD1 (5 bases). V dropped 8 bases and J dropped 0 bases, with 13 bases sitting between them. This CDR3 comprises 15 residues. Germline V gene lookup returns CDR1 LNHDA and CDR2 SQIVND (reference sequence). CDR3 sequence reads: CASGPRTSTNEKLFF. The CDR3 nucleotides are TGTGCCAGTGGGCCTAGGACATCAACTAATGAAAAACTGTTTTTT.

The chain couples TRBV11-3 to TRBJ2-2; no clear D gene. The V end lost 6 bases, the J end lost 5 bases, and 13 bases lay between the germline ends. From germline, CDR1 is SGHNT and CDR2 YENEEA. This CDR3 has 14 amino acids. CDR3 nucleotide sequence: TGTGCCAGCAGGGCAAGCCCGGAAACCGGGGAGCTGTTTTTT. Its translation is CASRASPETGELFF.

The V call is TRBV11-2, the J call TRBJ1-4; TRBD1 is a possible D gene (6 bases). V was shortened by 4 bases and J by 4 bases, with 16 bases between the two germline ends. The germline CDR1 and CDR2 sequences are SGHAT and FQNNGV. The CDR3 has 16 amino acids. CDR3 sequence (DNA): TGTGCCAGCAGCTCACCGGGGGGCGGCGGTAATGAAAAACTGTTTTTT. Its protein product is CASSSPGGGGNEKLFF. Full variable domain (outside the CDR3, taken from reference TRBV11-2 and TRBJ1-4): EAGVAQSPRYKIIEKRQSVAFWCNPISGHATLYWYQQILGQGPKLLIQFQNNGVVDDSQLPKDRFSAERLKGVDSTLKIQPAKLEDSAVYLCASSSPGGGGNEKLFFGSGTQLSVL.

This rearrangement joins TRBV6-5 to TRBJ2-7, with D possibly being TRBD1 (6 bases). Deletions cut 0 bases from V and 6 bases from J, with 15 bases between. The germline V gene has CDR1 MNHEY and CDR2 SVGAGI. The CDR3 consists of 15 residues. This CDR3 reads CASSYSGALKREQYF. Here the CDR3 DNA reads TGTGCCAGCAGTTACTCGGGGGCCTTAAAGCGCGAGCAGTACTTC.

The rearrangement joins TRBV7-8 to TRBJ2-1, with TRBD1 matching over 10 bases. Trimming took 5 bases from V and 4 from J; bases not matched to a gene: 5. CDR3 size: 15 residues. Germline CDR1 is SGHVS and CDR2 is FQNEAQ. Written as DNA, the CDR3 is TGTGCCAGCAGCCCTCGGGACAGGGGATACAATGAGCAGTTCTTC. Translating it yields CASSPRDRGYNEQFF.

The rearrangement uses TRBV5-4 and TRBJ1-3; D perhaps matches TRBD1 (5 bases). Germline CDR1 reads SGHNT; CDR2 reads YYREEE (reference sequence). V lost 3 bases to trimming and J lost 7 bases, with 8 bases between them. The CDR3 has 12 residues. The CDR3 here is CASSYGGNTIYF. In DNA, the CDR3 is TGTGCCAGCAGCTATGGGGGGAACACCATATATTTT.

This chain uses TRBV6-1 with TRBJ1-1; D perhaps matches TRBD1 (6 bases). V was cut by 7 bases and J by 3 bases, with 15 bases left in between. CDR1 and CDR2 (germline): MNHNS, SASEGT. The CDR3 has 14 residues. CDR3 sequence: CASIGQGRYTEAFF. As DNA, the CDR3 is TGTGCCAGCATTGGGCAGGGGAGGTACACTGAAGCTTTCTTT.